The 13 T cell receptor beta chains listed next were all sequenced from one sample in a study of blood T cell repertoires in COVID-19. Profiled with immunoSEQ multiplex PCR; TCRdb holds only in-frame clones, not every one. The data show 40,000 or so clones, roughly 90% seen once. Specimen: peripheral blood. The receptors shown here come from a human donor in a cohort sampled during active COVID-19.

This clone was detected only once. Other DNA sequences of this sample code for an identical CDR3. V usage is TRBV7-8 and J usage is TRBJ1-1; 7 bases are shared with TRBD1. Germline CDR1 reads SGHVS; CDR2 reads FQNEAQ. Trimming cost V 6 bases and J 1 base; bases outside gene matches: 5. The CDR3 contains 14 residues. CDR3: CASSPGTANTEAFF. The CDR3, as DNA: TGTGCCAGCAGTCCCGGGACAGCGAACACTGAAGCTTTCTTT.

The CDR3 loop reads CASIAQEYNSPLHF. The CDR3 DNA reads TGTGCCAGTATTGCACAGGAGTATAATTCACCCCTCCACTTT. The chain recombines TRBV19 with TRBJ1-6; D may be TRBD1 (5 bases). The length of the CDR3 is 14 residues. Germline values: CDR1 LNHDA, CDR2 SQIVND (reference sequence). Deletions cut 7 bases from V and 4 bases from J, with 11 bases between. The full variable domain, its missing parts supplied by reference TRBV19 and TRBJ1-6, is DGGITQSPKYLFRKEGQNVTLSCEQNLNHDAMYWYRQDPGQGLRLIYYSQIVNDFQKGDIAEGYSVSREKKESFPLTVTSAQKNPTAFYLCASIAQEYNSPLHFGNGTRLTVT.

The chain recombines TRBV5-1 with TRBJ2-7; possibly TRBD1 for D (7 bases). CDR3 length: 15 residues. The germline V and J ends were trimmed by 4 bases and 6 bases, with 20 bases remaining between them. CDR1 and CDR2 from the germline V gene are SGHRS and YFSETQ. The CDR3 coding sequence is TGCGCCAGCAGCACCGCGACAGGGAGGCCCCGCGAGCAGTACTTC. It encodes CASSTATGRPREQYF.

The V and J genes are TRBV13 and TRBJ2-7, with 12 bases aligning to TRBD2. The CDR3 has 16 residues. J lost 0 bases, V lost 5 bases, and 5 bases had no gene match. The germline V gene encodes CDR1 PRHDT and CDR2 FYEKMQ (reference sequence). The CDR3 sequence is CASSRRTSGISYEQYF. The CDR3 DNA sequence: TGTGCCAGCAGCCGACGGACTAGCGGGATCTCCTACGAGCAGTACTTC.

This sequence joins TRBV7-8 and TRBJ1-2, with D tentatively TRBD1 (6 bases). Germline V gene lookup returns CDR1 SGHVS and CDR2 FQNEAQ. This CDR3 is built from 14 residues. V was pared by 1 base and J by 7 bases, with 13 bases between. DNA of the CDR3: TGTGCCAGCAGCTTAGATAGGGGGGGCATTGGCTACACCTTC. Translation: CASSLDRGGIGYTF. Full variable domain (rest looked up from reference TRBV7-8 and TRBJ1-2): GAGVSQSPRYKVAKRGQDVALRCDPISGHVSLFWYQQALGQGPEFLTYFQNEAQLDKSGLPSDRFFAERPEGSVSTLKIQRTQQEDSAVYLCASSLDRGGIGYTFGSGTRLTVV.

The CDR3 here is CASSVKAGNSPLHF. The CDR3 nucleotides read TGTGCCAGCAGCGTAAAGGCAGGGAATTCACCCCTCCACTTT. This chain links TRBV9 with TRBJ1-6; the D gene is possibly TRBD1 (5 bases). Germline lookup yields CDR1 SGDLS and CDR2 YYNGEE. V was clipped by 1 base and J by 7 bases, with 9 bases between them. The CDR3 covers 14 residues.

This rearrangement joins TRBV28 to TRBJ2-5, with TRBD1 matching 8 bases. Germline-derived CDR1 and CDR2 are MDHEN and SYDVKM. CDR3 length equals 16 residues. V trimming: 6 bases; J trimming: 3 bases; junction bases outside the gene matches: 12. The CDR3 DNA reads TGTGCCAGCAGCCCCCGGGACAGGTCCCAAAAAGAGACCCAGTACTTC. Translated: CASSPRDRSQKETQYF.

The V call is TRBV3-1 (or the pseudogene TRBV3-2), the J call TRBJ1-3, with D unresolved. The CDR3 loop spans 18 amino acids. V lost 1 base and J 2 bases, leaving 18 bases between the germline ends. Germline CDR1 reads LGHDT; CDR2 reads YNNKEL (reference sequence). The CDR3 loop reads CASSQAPSQGRAGNTIYF. CDR3 DNA: TGTGCCAGCAGCCAAGCCCCCTCCCAAGGTCGGGCTGGAAACACCATATATTTT.

CDR3 in amino acids: CAISEVFGTASYEQYF. CDR3 coding DNA: TGTGCCATCAGTGAAGTTTTCGGGACAGCGTCCTACGAGCAGTACTTC. The chain uses TRBV10-3 and TRBJ2-7, with 7 bases that match TRBD1. Germline assignment: CDR1 ENHRY and CDR2 SYGVKD. V dropped 3 bases and J dropped 1; count of bases not matched to a gene: 9. This CDR3 has 16 amino acids.

The V gene is TRBV5-1, the J gene TRBJ2-2; 7 bases agree with TRBD1. CDR3 length equals 15 residues. Germline V lookup: CDR1 SGHRS, CDR2 YFSETQ. The V gene end was trimmed by 8 bases and the J gene end by 2 bases; junction bases not matched to a gene: 9. In DNA, the CDR3 is TGCGCCAGTAAACAGGGGAGTACTAACACCGGGGAGCTGTTTTTT. It encodes CASKQGSTNTGELFF.

J is TRBJ2-7 and V is TRBV13; the match to TRBD1 covers 7 bases. V lost 5 bases, J lost 4 bases, and 14 bases stayed unmatched. CDR1 PRHDT and CDR2 FYEKMQ come from the germline V gene (reference sequence). This CDR3 comprises 16 residues. The chain's CDR3 is CASSPPSGTERYEQYF. The CDR3, as DNA: TGTGCCAGCAGCCCACCGTCAGGGACAGAGAGATACGAGCAGTACTTC.

V is TRBV3-1 (or the pseudogene TRBV3-2) and J is TRBJ1-1; weak D call: TRBD1 (5 bases). Per germline, CDR1 LGHDT and CDR2 YNNKEL (reference sequence). Trimming stripped 1 base from V and 0 bases from J, with 9 bases between. This CDR3 is 15 amino acids long. The CDR3, as DNA: TGTGCCAGCAGCCAAGGCTCAGGGATGAACACTGAAGCTTTCTTT. Its protein is CASSQGSGMNTEAFF.

V is TRBV6-5 and J is TRBJ2-7; 10 nucleotides align to TRBD1. The germline V gene has CDR1 MNHEY and CDR2 SVGAGI. V shed 8 bases and J 4 bases; nucleotides not matched to a gene: 8. The length of the CDR3 is 14 residues. CDR3: CASYLGQGLYEQYF. CDR3 DNA: TGTGCCAGCTATCTGGGACAGGGGTTGTACGAGCAGTACTTC.